This entry features one TCR beta chain sequence. The target of this receptor is not known. Per-base qualities were not stored, and no clone one base away is much larger. The trial excluded patients who had a history of autoimmune disease or were on systemic immunosuppression. Peripheral blood for TCR sequencing was collected from all dose cohorts at baseline, on cycle 4 day 1, and on cycle 7 day 1. Samples came from an open-label, multicenter, first-in-human phase I dose-escalation trial of ivuxolimab. Adults with locally advanced or metastatic melanoma, renal cell, hepatocellular, or head and neck squamous cell carcinoma were enrolled in the trial. Before TCR sequencing, CD4+ T cells and CD8+ T cells from peripheral blood were sorted into separate populations. The germline V gene specifies SGHRS as CDR1 and YFSETQ as CDR2. A distance of 14 bases separates the germline ends of V and J, which lose 3 bases and 5 bases respectively. The CDR3 starts with the cysteine, ends with the phenylalanine, and has 14 residues. Only the CDR3 part of the read is kept: 42 bases, read in frame from the first base.

Genomic DNA was isolated from the sorted cells so that the TCRbeta CDR3 region could be sequenced. The immunoSEQ Assay was used for sequencing of TCRbeta CDR3 regions. The table comes from immuneACCESS by way of TCRdb, which keeps in-frame sequences with V and J called. Part of the clones is missing from these tables; in studies checked, under half for an unresolved V gene and the rest for unknown reasons. Across this sample there are some 70,000 clones, with about nine tenths seen only once. Of the sample, around 8.3% is held by the ten largest clones. This specimen belongs to a study of OX40 agonist ivuxolimab in advanced cancers. For context, the study as a whole: Ivuxolimab, which targeted the costimulatory receptor OX40 (CD134), was an agonistic, fully human IgG2 monoclonal antibody. Intravenous ivuxolimab was administered to patients every 2 weeks at six dose levels: 0.01, 0.1, 0.3, 1.5, 3 and 10 mg/kg. Of the roughly 53 patients in dose escalation, about 19 had hepatocellular carcinoma, about 15 had melanoma, 9 had renal cell carcinoma and 9 had head and neck cancer. In the dose-escalation cohort, around four fifths of patients were male, and the mean age was roughly 60 years, with a range of roughly 20 to 80. Prior anti-PD-1, anti-PD-L1 or anti-CTLA-4 therapy was permitted, and checkpoint inhibitors had been received by approximately 39% of dose-escalation patients. Partial responses occurred in three dose-escalation patients: two with cutaneous melanoma and one with hepatocellular carcinoma. The purpose of peripheral TCRbeta sequencing was to test whether ivuxolimab changed TCR sequence diversity and led to clonal T-cell expansion. The paper describes the monotherapy dose-escalation part (N of about 52 patients) of the phase I trial of ivuxolimab. Study-wide conclusions, independent of this receptor: The antigen specificity of the clonally expanded peripheral T cells was not determined. Clonal expansion of both CD4+ and CD8+ blood T cells was observed from baseline to week 6 at doses 0.1 to 3.0 mg/kg. Low levels of normalized T-cell clonal expansion were also seen in some patients who did not respond. After ivuxolimab, more expanded clones were found on average in CD8+ T cells than in CD4+ T cells. Partial responders in the 0.1-3.0 mg/kg groups had among the lowest normalized peripheral clonal expansion, especially among CD8+ T cells.

Source: CD4+ or CD8+ T cells sorted from blood, taken in a trial of the OX40 agonist ivuxolimab. The rearranged chain carries TRBV5-1 and TRBJ2-5; the D element could tentatively be TRBD1 or TRBD2, as 7 bases agree for each. This clonotype originated in an adult with an advanced solid tumor such as melanoma, head and neck, liver or kidney cancer. The nucleotide sequence reads as follows: TGCGCCAGCAGCTCAGGGGGGGGCCGCGAGACCCAGTACTTC. It codes for CASSSGGGRETQYF.